This TCR beta chain originates from a study of T cells in Graves' hyperthyroidism and ophthalmopathy. Whole-study results and caveats: Through a model of 13 V-J features, ophthalmopathy was separated from stable hyperthyroidism. Most thyroid clonotypes expanded above 0.001 were also detected in blood.

V lost 5 bases, J lost 4 bases, and 17 bases lay in between. CDR3 size: 15 residues. This clonotype was counted at least ten times. Its cognate antigen is unknown. Amplification of TCR beta CDR3 regions used RNA as the template. Carried out on the TCR CDR3, a first-round RT-PCR used the HTBI primer set. TCRdb re-called the multiplex PCR reads through MiXCR, storing one row per CDR3 protein. The profile covers roughly 510,000 distinct CDR3 sequences, with around 21% appearing a single time and about 25% taken by the ten largest. The origin of this receptor is a man aged 18 to 30 with Graves' hyperthyroidism. Material: blood. The V and J genes are TRBV12-3 or TRBV12-4 and TRBJ2-5, with D maybe TRBD2 (6 bases). This CDR3 is CASSPSLHGGETQYF. CDR3 nucleotide sequence: TGTGCCAGCAGTCCGTCGCTTCACGGGGGAGAGACCCAGTACTTC.